This entry lists 9 T cell receptor beta chains sequenced from one sample in a study of cytomegalovirus exposure and HLA in healthy donors. The PCR employed 60 Vbeta primers together with 13 Jbeta primers. The method was immunoSEQ multiplex PCR; TCRdb's version includes in-frame clones alone and lacks a portion of them. The sample includes 80,000 to 95,000 clones, almost 85% of them seen just once. What was sequenced was PBMCs. These receptors came from a woman aged 18 to 35 in good health and CMV-seropositive.

About this clone itself: Germline is not matched at one junction end, which may reflect a read error. The chain couples TRBV7-7 to TRBJ2-5, with D perhaps given as TRBD1 or TRBD2 (5 bases each). This CDR3 is 14 amino acids long. Germline V CDR1 and CDR2: SSHAT, FNYEAQ (reference sequence). CDR3 DNA sequence: TGTGCTAGCAGCTTACTAGGCAGGGAAGAGACCCAGTACTTC. Translation: CASSLLGREETQYF.

The gene calls are TRBV28 and TRBJ2-7, with 7 positions matching TRBD1. V dropped 5 bases and J dropped 6; count of bases not matched to a gene: 4. This CDR3 has 12 amino acids. The germline gives CDR1 MDHEN, CDR2 SYDVKM. This CDR3 is CASSPQGSEQYF. CDR3 nucleotide sequence: TGTGCCAGCAGTCCACAGGGGTCCGAGCAGTACTTC.

The V and J genes are TRBV5-1 and TRBJ2-1; TRBD1 matches at 11 bases. This CDR3 is built from 14 residues. CDR1 SGHRS and CDR2 YFSETQ come from the germline V gene. The ends lost 4 bases at V and 8 bases at J; junction bases unmatched: 5. The CDR3 DNA reads as TGCGCCAGCAGCCAAGGACAGGGGGCGTATGAGCAGTTCTTC. Translated, it gives CASSQGQGAYEQFF.

The V call is TRBV7-6, the J call TRBJ1-1; 9 nucleotides align to TRBD1. Germline-derived CDR1 and CDR2 are SGHVS and FNYEAQ. V was clipped by 5 bases and J by 1 base; unmatched bases: 14. This CDR3 is built from 18 residues. The CDR3 reads CASSPDTPTGGRNTEAFF. The CDR3 bases are TGTGCCAGCAGCCCGGATACCCCGACAGGGGGAAGGAACACTGAAGCTTTCTTT.

This clone was counted a few times. The chain recombines TRBV7-9 with TRBJ1-5, with TRBD1 identical over 8 bases. Per the germline V gene, CDR1 is SEHNR and CDR2 is FQNEAQ (reference sequence). The CDR3 is 15 residues long. After removal of 5 bases from V and 3 bases from J, the junction contained 6 bases not matched to a gene. This CDR3 is CASSAQGAPNQPQHF. The CDR3 nucleotides read TGTGCCAGCAGCGCTCAGGGGGCACCCAATCAGCCCCAGCATTTT.

The genes are TRBV4-2 and TRBJ2-2, with TRBD2 as a possible D gene (5 bases). Germline V gene lookup returns CDR1 LGHNA and CDR2 YNFKEQ. Deletions cut 0 bases from V and 2 bases from J, with 10 bases between. The length of the CDR3 is 16 residues. CDR3 DNA: TGTGCCAGCAGCCAAGATACGCGGGCTAACACCGGGGAGCTGTTTTTT. This codes for CASSQDTRANTGELFF.

The rearrangement links TRBV27 to TRBJ2-1, with 7 positions matching TRBD1. Germline CDR1 is MNHEY and CDR2 is SMNVEV (reference sequence). After removal of 2 bases from V and 0 bases from J, the junction contained 4 bases not matched to a gene. The CDR3 loop spans 16 amino acids. The CDR3, as DNA: TGTGCCAGCAGTTTAGACAGGGCTTTCTCCTACAATGAGCAGTTCTTC. Protein product: CASSLDRAFSYNEQFF.

This clone has only one observation. The chain recombines TRBV30 with TRBJ1-1, with D perhaps TRBD1 (5 bases). CDR3 length equals 13 residues. Germline V gene data show CDR1 as GTSNPN and CDR2 as SVGIG (reference sequence). The V and J ends lost 4 bases and 1 base respectively, with 10 bases between them. This chain's CDR3 is CAWTKTENTEAFF. CDR3 bases: TGTGCCTGGACGAAGACAGAGAACACTGAAGCTTTCTTT.

CDR3 in DNA: TGTGCCAGCAGCTTCTACACAGATACGCAGTATTTT. Translated, it gives CASSFYTDTQYF. The rearrangement links TRBV11-2 to TRBJ2-3, with D uncertain. This CDR3 contains 12 residues. Trimming took off 3 bases at V and 2 bases at J, with 3 bases between the two ends. Germline V lookup: CDR1 SGHAT, CDR2 FQNNGV.